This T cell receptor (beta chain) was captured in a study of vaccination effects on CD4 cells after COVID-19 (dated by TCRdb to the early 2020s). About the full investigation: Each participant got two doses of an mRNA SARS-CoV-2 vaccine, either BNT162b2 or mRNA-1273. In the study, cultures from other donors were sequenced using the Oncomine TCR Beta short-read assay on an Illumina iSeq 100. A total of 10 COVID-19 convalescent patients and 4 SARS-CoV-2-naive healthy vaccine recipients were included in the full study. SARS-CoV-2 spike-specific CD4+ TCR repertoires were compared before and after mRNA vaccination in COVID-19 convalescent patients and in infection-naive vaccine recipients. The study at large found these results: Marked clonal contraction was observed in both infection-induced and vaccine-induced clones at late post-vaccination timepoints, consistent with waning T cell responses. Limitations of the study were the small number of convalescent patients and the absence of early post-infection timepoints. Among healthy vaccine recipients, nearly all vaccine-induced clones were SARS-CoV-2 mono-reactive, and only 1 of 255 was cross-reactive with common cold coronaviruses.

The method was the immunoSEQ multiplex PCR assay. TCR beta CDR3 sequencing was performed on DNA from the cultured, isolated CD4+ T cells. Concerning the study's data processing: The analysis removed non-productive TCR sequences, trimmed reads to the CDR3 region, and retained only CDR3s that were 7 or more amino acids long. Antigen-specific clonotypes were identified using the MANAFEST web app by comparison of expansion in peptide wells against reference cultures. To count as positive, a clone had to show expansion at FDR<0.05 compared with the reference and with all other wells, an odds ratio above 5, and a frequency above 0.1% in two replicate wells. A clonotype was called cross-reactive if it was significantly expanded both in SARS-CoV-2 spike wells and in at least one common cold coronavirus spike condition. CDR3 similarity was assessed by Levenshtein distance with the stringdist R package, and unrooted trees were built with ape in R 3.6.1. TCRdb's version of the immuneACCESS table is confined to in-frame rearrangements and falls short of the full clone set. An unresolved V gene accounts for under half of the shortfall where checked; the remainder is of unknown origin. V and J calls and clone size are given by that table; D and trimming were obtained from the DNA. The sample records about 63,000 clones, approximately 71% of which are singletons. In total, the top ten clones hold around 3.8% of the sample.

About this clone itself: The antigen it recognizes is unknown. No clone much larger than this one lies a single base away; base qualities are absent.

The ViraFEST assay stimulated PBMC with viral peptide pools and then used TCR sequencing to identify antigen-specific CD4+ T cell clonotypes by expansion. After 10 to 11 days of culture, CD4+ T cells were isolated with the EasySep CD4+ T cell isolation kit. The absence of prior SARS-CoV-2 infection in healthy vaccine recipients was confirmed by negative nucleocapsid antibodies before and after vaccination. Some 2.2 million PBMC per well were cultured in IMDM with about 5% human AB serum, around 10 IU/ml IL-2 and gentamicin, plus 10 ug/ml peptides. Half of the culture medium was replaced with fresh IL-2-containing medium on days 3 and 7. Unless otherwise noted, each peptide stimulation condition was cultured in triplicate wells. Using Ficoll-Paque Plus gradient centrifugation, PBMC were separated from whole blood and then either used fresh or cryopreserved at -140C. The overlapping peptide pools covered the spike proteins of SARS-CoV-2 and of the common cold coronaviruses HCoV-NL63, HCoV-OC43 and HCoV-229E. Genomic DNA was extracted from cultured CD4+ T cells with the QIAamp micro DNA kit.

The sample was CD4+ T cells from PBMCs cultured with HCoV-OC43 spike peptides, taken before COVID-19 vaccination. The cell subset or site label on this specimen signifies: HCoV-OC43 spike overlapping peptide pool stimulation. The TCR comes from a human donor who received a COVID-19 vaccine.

The CDR3 protein: CASSLPNYGYTF. The DNA reads TGTGCCAGCAGCCTCCCAAACTATGGCTACACCTTC. The chain uses TRBV3-1 (or the pseudogene TRBV3-2) and TRBJ1-2; a confident D gene designation cannot be given. The trim is 4 bases for V and 2 bases for J, with a gap of 5 bases between the germline ends. Measured from the cysteine to the phenylalanine, the CDR3 is 12 residues long. CDR3 DNA is the only sequence kept; it has 36 bases, read in frame from the first base. Via the germline V gene (reference sequence), CDR1 is LGHDT and CDR2 YNNKEL.